The rows below give T cell receptor beta chains drawn from one sample of a study of beta chain features in type 1 diabetes. Using immunoSEQ multiplex PCR, the repertoire was profiled, and TCRdb retains in-frame clones only, with some absent. The table has roughly 160,000 clones, almost 8% seen once. Sequenced input: central memory CD4+ T cells from blood. The receptors originated from a young man with type 1 diabetes. Each CDR3 is given with its conserved first and last residue. Each record gives: J gene, D gene, clone size, V gene, CDR3 protein, CDR3 DNA. D genes are given only for firm matches. Only part of the rows carry a size: once, few, many, or a class if the clone is expanded.

J gene: TRBJ2-2; D gene: -; clone size: -; V gene: TRBV11-2; CDR3 protein: CASSSNTNTGELFF; CDR3 DNA: TGTGCCAGCAGCTCTAATACGAACACCGGGGAGCTGTTTTTT
J gene: TRBJ2-5; D gene: TRBD2; clone size: few; V gene: TRBV28; CDR3 protein: CASSSAGEGEETQYF; CDR3 DNA: TGTGCCAGCAGCTCCGCGGGGGAAGGAGAAGAGACCCAGTACTTC
J gene: TRBJ2-7; D gene: TRBD1; clone size: few; V gene: TRBV18; CDR3 protein: CASSRGSGTGSSYEQYF; CDR3 DNA: TGTGCCAGCTCACGGGGTTCCGGGACAGGGAGCTCCTACGAGCAGTACTTC
J gene: TRBJ1-5; D gene: -; clone size: few; V gene: TRBV27; CDR3 protein: CASSFRAGGNQPQHF; CDR3 DNA: TGTGCCAGCAGTTTTCGGGCAGGGGGCAATCAGCCCCAGCATTTT
J gene: TRBJ1-2; D gene: TRBD1; clone size: -; V gene: TRBV6-4; CDR3 protein: CARNQPGQGSYGYTF; CDR3 DNA: TGTGCCCGAAATCAACCGGGACAGGGAAGCTATGGCTACACCTTC
J gene: TRBJ1-1; D gene: -; clone size: few; V gene: TRBV9; CDR3 protein: CASSVDMMNTEAFF; CDR3 DNA: TGTGCCAGCAGCGTAGACATGATGAACACTGAAGCTTTCTTT
J gene: TRBJ1-6; D gene: TRBD1; clone size: few; V gene: TRBV29-1; CDR3 protein: CSVRTGGRDSPLHF; CDR3 DNA: TGCAGCGTTAGAACAGGGGGCCGGGATTCACCCCTCCACTTT
J gene: TRBJ2-2; D gene: -; clone size: few; V gene: TRBV5-4; CDR3 protein: CASSLDYANTGELFF; CDR3 DNA: TGTGCCAGCAGCTTGGACTACGCGAACACCGGGGAGCTGTTTTTT
J gene: TRBJ1-5; D gene: -; clone size: -; V gene: TRBV7-8; CDR3 protein: CASSGERGQPQHF; CDR3 DNA: TGTGCCAGCAGCGGAGAAAGGGGCCAGCCCCAGCATTTT
J gene: TRBJ2-3; D gene: -; clone size: few; V gene: TRBV30; CDR3 protein: CAWGRTDTQYF; CDR3 DNA: TGTGCCTGGGGCCGCACAGATACGCAGTATTTT
J gene: TRBJ2-2; D gene: -; clone size: few; V gene: TRBV7-8; CDR3 protein: CASSLRSAGTGELFF; CDR3 DNA: TGTGCCAGCAGCTTACGTTCGGCAGGCACCGGGGAGCTGTTTTTT
J gene: TRBJ2-5; D gene: TRBD2; clone size: -; V gene: TRBV19; CDR3 protein: CASSISSGEQETQYF; CDR3 DNA: TGTGCCAGTAGTATATCTAGCGGGGAGCAAGAGACCCAGTACTTC
J gene: TRBJ1-2; D gene: TRBD1; clone size: -; V gene: TRBV5-4; CDR3 protein: CASSYRQGLDYGYTF; CDR3 DNA: TGTGCCAGCAGCTACCGACAGGGTTTGGACTATGGCTACACCTTC
J gene: TRBJ2-1; D gene: TRBD2; clone size: few; V gene: TRBV7-9; CDR3 protein: CASSFGGATVNEQFF; CDR3 DNA: TGTGCCAGCAGCTTCGGGGGGGCGACTGTCAATGAGCAGTTCTTC
J gene: TRBJ1-5; D gene: TRBD1; clone size: few; V gene: TRBV2; CDR3 protein: CASRRDRFGNQPQHF; CDR3 DNA: TGTGCCAGCAGAAGGGACAGATTTGGCAATCAGCCCCAGCATTTT
J gene: TRBJ2-1; D gene: -; clone size: few; V gene: TRBV4-3; CDR3 protein: CASRNTWGDEQFF; CDR3 DNA: TGCGCCAGCAGAAATACCTGGGGGGATGAGCAGTTCTTC
J gene: TRBJ2-3; D gene: -; clone size: -; V gene: TRBV19; CDR3 protein: CASSFSGTDTQYF; CDR3 DNA: TGTGCCAGTAGTTTTAGCGGCACAGATACGCAGTATTTT
J gene: TRBJ2-7; D gene: -; clone size: once; V gene: TRBV30; CDR3 protein: CAWSEQGGEQYF; CDR3 DNA: TGTGCCTGGAGTGAGCAGGGGGGCGAGCAGTACTTC
J gene: TRBJ2-2; D gene: TRBD2; clone size: -; V gene: TRBV7-2; CDR3 protein: CASSLGAGLTGELFF; CDR3 DNA: TGTGCCAGCAGCTTGGGAGCGGGGCTCACCGGGGAGCTGTTTTTT
J gene: TRBJ2-5; D gene: -; clone size: few; V gene: TRBV28; CDR3 protein: CASSIGGESRETQYF; CDR3 DNA: TGTGCCAGCAGCATCGGCGGCGAGTCGAGGGAGACCCAGTACTTC
J gene: TRBJ1-5; D gene: -; clone size: -; V gene: TRBV7-9; CDR3 protein: CASSLDGNQPQHF; CDR3 DNA: TGTGCCAGCAGCTTAGACGGGAATCAGCCCCAGCATTTT
J gene: TRBJ1-5; D gene: TRBD1; clone size: -; V gene: TRBV2; CDR3 protein: CASRWTGVNQPQHF; CDR3 DNA: TGTGCCAGCAGATGGACAGGGGTAAATCAGCCCCAGCATTTT
J gene: TRBJ2-1; D gene: TRBD2; clone size: -; V gene: TRBV18; CDR3 protein: CASSAGGPYYNEQFF; CDR3 DNA: TGTGCCAGCTCAGCGGGGGGCCCATATTACAATGAGCAGTTCTTC